The 27 T cell receptor beta chains reported below all come from one sample, sequenced in a study of blood T cells in healthy people across ages (dated by TCRdb to about 2015). The receptor library was made with 5' RACE. Sequencing took place on an Illumina HiSeq 2500. A second about 7 to 12 cycle PCR used a sample-barcoded 5' primer and a J-beta primer mix. TCRdb redid the processing of the public reads, applying fastp at Q25 and MiXCR, and retained in-frame beta chains. Rows merge per CDR3 protein into single entries with the most common DNA and genes. The sample records under 1,100,000 distinct CDR3 sequences, roughly 24% of which are singletons. Around 0.7% of the sample comes from the top ten. In addition, the sample was reused for a study of T cells of mothers and their children.

The sample was blood. These TCRs come from a girl aged 2 to 10 in good health.

V gene TRBV20-1 combines with J gene TRBJ2-5; 7 positions match TRBD2. The J call may be incorrect, as the DNA end agrees better with TRBJ2-1. This CDR3 spans 15 amino acids. Germline CDR1 reads DFQATT; CDR2 reads SNEGSKA (reference sequence). The DNA of the CDR3 is TGCAGTGCTAGAGATGATGGGGGGGTTTACAATGAGCAGTTCTTC. This sequence encodes CSARDDGGVYNEQFF.

The chain has TRBV7-2 and TRBJ2-3; TRBD2 is a possible D gene (6 bases). The CDR3 runs to 15 residues. Germline lookup yields CDR1 SGHTA and CDR2 FQGNSA. V was shortened by 1 base and J by 6 bases, with 14 bases between the two germline ends. CDR3: CASSLVGGLRDTQYF. The CDR3 DNA sequence: TGTGCCAGCAGCTTAGTTGGAGGGTTACGGGATACGCAGTATTTT.

The chain is built from TRBV27 and TRBJ2-2; 14 positions match TRBD2. The CDR3 covers 16 residues. V was clipped by 2 bases and J by 4 bases; unmatched bases: 0. Per germline, CDR1 MNHEY and CDR2 SMNVEV (reference sequence). The CDR3: CASSLGLAGGTGELFF. The DNA of the CDR3 is TGTGCCAGCAGTTTAGGACTAGCGGGGGGCACCGGGGAGCTGTTTTTT.

This clonotype was counted only a few times. V gene TRBV11-3 combines with J gene TRBJ2-2, with D unclear. The germline gives CDR1 SGHNT, CDR2 YENEEA. CDR3 size: 14 residues. The V end was cut by 6 bases, the J end by 3 bases, with 11 bases between. DNA of the CDR3: TGTGCCAGCAGTCAATGGGCGGACACCGGGGAGCTGTTTTTT. It yields the protein CASSQWADTGELFF.

CDR3 DNA sequence: TGTGCCAGCAGCGGGGGACTGACTCAAGAGACCCAGTACTTC. Its protein product is CASSGGLTQETQYF. The rearrangement links TRBV7-9 to TRBJ2-5; maybe TRBD2 (6 bases). The CDR3 extends over 14 amino acids. Trimming stripped 5 bases from V and 2 bases from J, with 12 bases between. Germline lookup yields CDR1 SEHNR and CDR2 FQNEAQ (reference sequence).

As regards this clonotype: The junction and the germline gene differ at one end; a read error may be behind it. The V call is TRBV5-4, the J call TRBJ2-3; D is unclear. The CDR3 length is 13 residues. CDR1 SGHNT and CDR2 YYREEE come from the germline V gene (reference sequence). The CDR3 sequence is CASSFVSEDMQYF. Written as DNA, the CDR3 is TGTGCCAGCAGCTTCGTATCGGAAGATATGCAGTATTTT.

The chain combines TRBV10-3 with TRBJ2-5; possibly TRBD2 for D (5 bases). Germline V lookup: CDR1 ENHRY, CDR2 SYGVKD. CDR3 length: 14 amino acids. Trimming cost V 5 bases and J 4 bases, with 14 bases left between them. The CDR3 DNA follows: TGTGCCATCAGTCCCGTTGGGAGCCCAGAGACCCAGTACTTC. Translated, it gives CAISPVGSPETQYF.

There are a few counts of this clonotype. This CDR3 is CASSSDRYSPLHF. CDR3 sequence (DNA): TGTGCCAGCAGTTCCGACAGATATTCACCCCTCCACTTT. This sequence joins TRBV6-5 and TRBJ1-6; D possibly corresponds to TRBD1 (5 bases). Germline V CDR1 and CDR2: MNHEY, SVGAGI. This CDR3 has 13 residues. The V end was cut by 4 bases, the J end by 8 bases, with 9 bases between.

Here the CDR3 reads CASSRRLAGGNEQFF. The CDR3, as DNA: TGTGCCAGCAGCCGTCGACTAGCGGGGGGCAATGAGCAGTTCTTC. The rearrangement links TRBV4-2 to TRBJ2-1; 13 bases are shared with TRBD2. CDR3 length: 15 residues. V lost 4 bases and J lost 6; bases outside the gene matches: 3. Germline V gene lookup returns CDR1 LGHNA and CDR2 YNFKEQ.

This clonotype has only a few counts. V is TRBV7-9 and J is TRBJ2-5; D not resolved. This CDR3 is built from 12 residues. Trimming removed 3 bases from V and 4 bases from J, with 6 bases in between. The germline CDR1 and CDR2 sequences are SEHNR and FQNEAQ (reference sequence). The CDR3 region is CASSLQLETQYF. The CDR3 DNA is TGTGCCAGCAGCTTGCAGCTAGAGACCCAGTACTTC.

This clonotype came up a few times. This chain links TRBV19 with TRBJ2-4; 10 bases line up with TRBD2. V was pared by 3 bases and J by 1 base, with 6 bases of the junction left unmatched. CDR1 is LNHDA and CDR2 is SQIVND in the germline V gene (reference sequence). This CDR3 is 17 amino acids long. This CDR3 reads CASSIPTSGTAKNIQYF. DNA of the CDR3: TGTGCCAGTAGTATTCCCACTAGCGGGACGGCCAAAAACATTCAGTACTTC.

This clonotype was seen only a few times. The CDR3, as DNA: TGCAGCGTTGAAGAACTAGCGGGGGGAAATGAGCAGTTCTTC. Translated, it gives CSVEELAGGNEQFF. V is TRBV29-1 and J is TRBJ2-1, with 12 bases identical to TRBD2. V lost 0 bases to trimming and J lost 7 bases; unmatched junction nucleotides: 1. From germline, CDR1 is SQVTM and CDR2 ANQGSEA. The CDR3 totals 14 residues.

V and J are TRBV5-6 and TRBJ2-5; D is perhaps TRBD2 (6 bases). Germline CDR1 reads SGHDT; CDR2 reads YYEEEE. The CDR3 contains 15 residues. The ends were cut back, 3 bases at V and 4 bases at J, with 16 bases in the middle. The CDR3 nucleotides read TGTGCCAGCAGCTCACTAGCAAATCTGGGAGAGACCCAGTACTTC. As protein: CASSSLANLGETQYF.

A few counts support this clonotype. A read error may account for a junction end that differs from germline. The chain carries TRBV19 and TRBJ1-1, with a possible D match to TRBD1 (6 bases). The germline V gene encodes CDR1 LNHDA and CDR2 SQIVND (reference sequence). This CDR3 region has 15 residues. Here the CDR3 reads CASSNIGLRDTGAFF. In DNA, the CDR3 is TGTGCCAGTAGCAATATTGGCCTAAGGGACACTGGAGCTTTCTTT. The complete variable domain, with remaining parts taken from reference TRBV19 and TRBJ1-1, reads DGGITQSPKYLFRKEGQNVTLSCEQNLNHDAMYWYRQDPGQGLRLIYYSQIVNDFQKGDIAEGYSVSREKKESFPLTVTSAQKNPTAFYLCASSNIGLRDTGAFFGQGTRLTVV.

The V and J genes are TRBV4-1 and TRBJ2-1, with a tentative D call TRBD1 (5 bases). The last part of the DNA fits TRBJ2-5 better; the J call may be wrong. Germline-derived CDR1 and CDR2 are MGHRA and YSYEKL. The CDR3 length is 14 residues. The DNA of the CDR3 is TGCGCCAGCAGCCAAGCACCAGGGTTGGAGACCCAGTACTTC. This sequence encodes CASSQAPGLETQYF.

The rearrangement joins TRBV20-1 to TRBJ2-1; 9 bases are a match to TRBD2. CDR1 DFQATT and CDR2 SNEGSKA come from the germline V gene (reference sequence). V lost 3 bases and J lost 6; bases outside the gene matches: 15. The CDR3 loop spans 17 amino acids. In DNA form, the CDR3 reads TGCAGTGCTAGCGGGGCGCTTAGCGGGAGCCCAGGCAATGAGCAGTTCTTC. It is translated as CSASGALSGSPGNEQFF.

This chain links TRBV2 with TRBJ2-7; TRBD1 is a possible D gene (6 bases). Germline V CDR1 and CDR2: SNHLY, FYNNEI. The CDR3 consists of 14 residues. Trimming shortened V by 4 bases and J by 0 bases, and 10 bases separated the two germline ends. The CDR3 here is CASSAGTTSYEQYF. The CDR3 nucleotides are TGTGCCAGCAGTGCCGGGACAACCTCCTACGAGCAGTACTTC.

This clonotype showed up just a few times. The chain has TRBV19 and TRBJ2-5; either TRBD1 or TRBD2 may supply D (5 bases each). Trimming removed 4 bases at V and 1 base at J, with 10 bases between. The CDR3 is 14 amino acids. Germline V CDR1 and CDR2: LNHDA, SQIVND (reference sequence). The CDR3 DNA sequence: TGTGCCAGTAGTAAGGGACGGACCCAAGAGACCCAGTACTTC. It is translated as CASSKGRTQETQYF.

This clonotype was picked up a small number of times. Germline and junction disagree at one end, which may indicate a read error. The rearrangement uses TRBV6-2 or TRBV6-3 and TRBJ2-4; D gene unclear. This CDR3 has 12 residues. Germline assignment: CDR1 MNHEY and CDR2 SVGEGT. DNA for the CDR3: TGTGCCGGCAGCCTCGGACAAAACATTCAGTACTTC. The encoded protein is CAGSLGQNIQYF.

The chain combines TRBV7-9 with TRBJ2-7, with D possibly being TRBD2 (5 bases). This CDR3 has 14 residues. V lost 5 bases and J 2 bases, leaving 13 bases between the germline ends. CDR1 is SEHNR, CDR2 FQNEAQ, per germline (reference sequence). CDR3 nucleotide sequence: TGTGCCAGCAGCCCCACGGGGTATACCTACGAGCAGTACTTC. Protein product: CASSPTGYTYEQYF.

The chain recombines TRBV12-3 or TRBV12-4 with TRBJ1-1, with unresolved D. CDR3 length: 14 residues. V dropped 5 bases and J dropped 3 bases, with 13 bases sitting between them. The CDR3 loop reads CASSPLARDTEAFF. As DNA, the CDR3 is TGTGCCAGCAGTCCACTTGCAAGGGACACTGAAGCTTTCTTT.

The chain joins TRBV14 to TRBJ1-3; no clear D. Germline V gene sequence: CDR1 SGHDN, CDR2 FVKESK. This CDR3 has 16 residues. The V end lost 0 bases, the J end lost 0 bases, and 9 bases lay between the germline ends. The CDR3 loop is CASSQEVPSSGNTIYF. CDR3 nucleotide sequence: TGTGCCAGCAGCCAAGAAGTACCTAGCTCTGGAAACACCATATATTTT.

This clonotype was picked up a small number of times. The V call is TRBV29-1, the J call TRBJ2-3; D might be TRBD2 (6 bases). V shed 4 bases and J shed 6 bases, with 17 bases lying between them. CDR3 length: 14 residues. CDR1 and CDR2 (germline): SQVTM, ANQGSEA. The CDR3 sequence is CSVVDGLPRDTQYF. As DNA, the CDR3 is TGCAGCGTTGTCGATGGACTACCACGGGATACGCAGTATTTT.

This clonotype was seen a few times. The rearrangement links TRBV7-8 to TRBJ2-6, with 7 positions matching TRBD2. The CDR3 length is 16 residues. Per germline, CDR1 SGHVS and CDR2 FQNEAQ. V lost 1 base to trimming and J lost 2 bases; unmatched junction nucleotides: 2. CDR3 bases: TGTGCCAGCAGCTTAGTTGCGGGGGCTGGGGCCAACGTCCTGACTTTC. It translates to CASSLVAGAGANVLTF.

As regards this clonotype: Sequence at one end of the junction differs from germline and may be a read error. This chain's CDR3 is CASSSNGVRQFF. CDR3 in DNA: TGTGCTAGCAGTTCTAACGGGGTGAGGCAGTTCTTC. This sequence joins TRBV7-7 and TRBJ2-1; possible D gene TRBD2, 5 bases. The CDR3 contains 12 residues. Germline CDR1 SSHAT, CDR2 FNYEAQ (reference sequence).

V is TRBV7-9 and J is TRBJ2-5; possibly TRBD1 for D (6 bases). Germline-derived CDR1 and CDR2 are SEHNR and FQNEAQ (reference sequence). Trimming pared 1 base from V and 5 bases from J, leaving 14 bases between. The CDR3 covers 15 residues. DNA for the CDR3: TGTGCCAGCAGCTTAGAGGGCAGGGGTGGGGAGACCCAGTACTTC. Translating gives CASSLEGRGGETQYF.

This clonotype has only a few counts. The V call is TRBV7-3, the J call TRBJ2-5; D gene ambiguous. The germline gives CDR1 SGHTA, CDR2 FQGTGA. Trimming took off 8 bases at V and 1 base at J, with 11 bases between the two ends. The CDR3 has 13 residues. This CDR3 is CASGERAQETQYF. The CDR3 nucleotides read TGTGCCAGCGGGGAACGTGCCCAAGAGACCCAGTACTTC.